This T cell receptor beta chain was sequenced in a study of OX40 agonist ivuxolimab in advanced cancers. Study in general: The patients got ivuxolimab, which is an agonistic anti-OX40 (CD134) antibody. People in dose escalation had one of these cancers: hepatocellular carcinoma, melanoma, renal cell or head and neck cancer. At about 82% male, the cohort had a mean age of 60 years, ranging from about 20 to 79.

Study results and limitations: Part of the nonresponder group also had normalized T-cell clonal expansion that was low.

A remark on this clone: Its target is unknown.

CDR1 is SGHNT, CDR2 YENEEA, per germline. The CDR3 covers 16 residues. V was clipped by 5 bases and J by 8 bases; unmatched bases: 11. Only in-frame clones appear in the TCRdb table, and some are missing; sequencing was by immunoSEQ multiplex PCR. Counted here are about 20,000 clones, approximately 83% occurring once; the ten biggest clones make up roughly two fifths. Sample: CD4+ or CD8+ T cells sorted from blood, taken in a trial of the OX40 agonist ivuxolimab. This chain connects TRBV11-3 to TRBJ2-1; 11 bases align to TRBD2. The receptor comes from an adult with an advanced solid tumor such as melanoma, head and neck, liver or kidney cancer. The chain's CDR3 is CASSHVRSGGAYEQFF. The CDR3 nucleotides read TGTGCCAGCAGCCACGTCCGTAGCGGGGGGGCCTATGAGCAGTTCTTC.